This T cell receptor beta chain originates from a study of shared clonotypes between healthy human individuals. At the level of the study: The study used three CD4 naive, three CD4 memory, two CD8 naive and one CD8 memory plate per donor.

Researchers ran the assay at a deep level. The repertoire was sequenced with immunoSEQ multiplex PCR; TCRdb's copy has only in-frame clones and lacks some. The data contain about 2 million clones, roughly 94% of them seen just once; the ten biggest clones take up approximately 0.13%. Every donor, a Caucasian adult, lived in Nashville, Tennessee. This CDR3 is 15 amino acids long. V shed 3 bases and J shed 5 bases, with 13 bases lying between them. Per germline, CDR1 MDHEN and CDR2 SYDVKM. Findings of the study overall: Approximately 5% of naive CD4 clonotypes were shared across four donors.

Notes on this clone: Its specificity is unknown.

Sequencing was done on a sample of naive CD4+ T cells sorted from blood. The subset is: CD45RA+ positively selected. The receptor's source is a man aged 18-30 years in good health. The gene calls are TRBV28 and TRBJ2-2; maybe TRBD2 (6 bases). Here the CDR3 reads CASSFPPGGTGELFF. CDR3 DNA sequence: TGTGCCAGCAGTTTCCCGCCTGGGGGGACCGGGGAGCTGTTTTTT.